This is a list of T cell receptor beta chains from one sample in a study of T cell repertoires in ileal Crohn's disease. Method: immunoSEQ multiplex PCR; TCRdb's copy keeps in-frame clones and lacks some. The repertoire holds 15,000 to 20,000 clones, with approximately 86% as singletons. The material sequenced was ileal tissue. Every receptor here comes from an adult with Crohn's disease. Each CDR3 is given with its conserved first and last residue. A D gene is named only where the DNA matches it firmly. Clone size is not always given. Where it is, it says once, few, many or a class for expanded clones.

CASSLESNSYEQYF,TGTGCCAGCAGTTTAGAGAGTAACTCCTACGAGCAGTACTTC,few,.,TRBJ2-7,TRBV27
CASSPSAGGWNEQFF,TGTGCCAGCAGCCCGAGCGCGGGAGGTTGGAATGAGCAGTTCTTC,few,TRBD2,TRBJ2-1,TRBV5-4
CASSRQGAGNTIYF,TGTGCCAGCAGTCGACAGGGGGCGGGAAACACCATATATTTT,.,TRBD1,TRBJ1-3,TRBV6-5
CASSFLRGGETQYF,TGCGCCAGCAGCTTTTTACGGGGGGGAGAGACCCAGTACTTC,.,TRBD2,TRBJ2-5,TRBV5-1
CASSPGTVANEKLFF,TGCGCCAGCAGCCCCGGGACAGTAGCTAATGAAAAACTGTTTTTT,once,TRBD1,TRBJ1-4,TRBV4-1
CASFGGQGALGYTF,TGTGCCAGCTTCGGGGGACAGGGGGCTCTGGGCTACACCTTC,few,TRBD1,TRBJ1-2,TRBV7-9
CASSQDSSNYGYTF,TGTGCCAGCAGCCAAGACAGTTCTAACTATGGCTACACCTTC,.,.,TRBJ1-2,TRBV6-6
CASLDQGTRLFGQYF,TGTGCCAGCCTAGACCAGGGGACTAGATTGTTCGGGCAGTACTTC,.,TRBD2,TRBJ2-7,TRBV2
CASSLAGNGADTQYF,TGCGCCAGCAGCTTGGCTGGAAACGGGGCAGATACGCAGTATTTT,.,.,TRBJ2-3,TRBV5-1
CATGGVAGGPGNEQFF,TGTGCCACCGGGGGGGTAGCGGGAGGGCCGGGGAATGAGCAGTTCTTC,.,TRBD2,TRBJ2-1,TRBV5-4
CASSPLEGTSGRSDTQYF,TGTGCCAGCAGCCCCTTGGAGGGGACTAGCGGGAGGAGTGATACGCAGTATTTT,.,TRBD2,TRBJ2-3,TRBV4-2
CASSMGGGEQYF,TGTGCCAGCAGTATGGGGGGAGGCGAGCAGTACTTC,.,.,TRBJ2-7,TRBV27
CASSVGSRQGGNYGYTF,TGTGCCAGCAGCGTAGGGAGTCGGCAGGGAGGTAACTATGGCTACACCTTC,.,.,TRBJ1-2,TRBV9
CASSLQNPGTGKTQYF,TGTGCCAGCTCACTACAGAACCCCGGGACAGGGAAGACCCAGTACTTC,.,TRBD1,TRBJ2-5,TRBV18
CASSFEQAGGEKLFF,TGTGCCAGCAGTTTCGAGCAGGCTGGAGGAGAAAAACTGTTTTTT,.,.,TRBJ1-4,TRBV28
CASSRGRRSYEQYF,TGTGCCAGCAGTAGAGGGCGTCGATCCTACGAGCAGTACTTC,.,.,TRBJ2-7,TRBV6-5
CSDPGTSGSNEQFF,TGCAGCGACCCCGGGACTAGCGGATCCAATGAGCAGTTCTTC,.,TRBD2,TRBJ2-1,TRBV29-1
CASSPGMNQPQHF,TGTGCCAGCAGCCCCGGGATGAATCAGCCCCAGCATTTT,few,.,TRBJ1-5,TRBV5-8
CASSLQGGEAFF,TGTGCCAGCAGCTTACAAGGGGGTGAAGCTTTCTTT,.,.,TRBJ1-1,TRBV7-3
CASSFGETSGQETQYF,TGTGCCAGCAGCTTCGGCGAAACTAGCGGACAAGAGACCCAGTACTTC,.,TRBD2,TRBJ2-5,TRBV7-9
CASSLDKVSNQPQHF,TGTGCCAGCAGCTTAGACAAAGTTAGCAATCAGCCCCAGCATTTT,.,.,TRBJ1-5,TRBV7-9
CASSLITGAATTLSTDTQYF,TGCGCCAGCAGTCTCATAACGGGAGCCGCAACAACACTTAGCACAGATACGCAGTATTTT,.,.,TRBJ2-3,TRBV23-1
CASSLMGQGPYSNQPQHF,TGTGCCAGCAGTTTAATGGGACAGGGCCCTTATAGCAATCAGCCCCAGCATTTT,.,TRBD1,TRBJ1-5,TRBV28
CASSDLAGTQYF,TGTGCCAGCAGCGACCTAGCTGGCACGCAGTATTTT,.,.,TRBJ2-3,TRBV11-2
CARKVRDSHHLGPTNYGYTF,TGTGCCAGAAAGGTCAGGGACAGCCACCACCTAGGGCCGACTAACTATGGCTACACCTTC,once,TRBD1,TRBJ1-2,TRBV5-3
CAWSVRGSGGETQYF,TGTGCCTGGAGTGTACGAGGATCCGGGGGGGAGACCCAGTACTTC,.,TRBD2,TRBJ2-5,TRBV30
CASSTHNGWSYIQYF,TGTGCCAGCAGCACTCACAACGGGTGGTCTTACATTCAGTACTTC,.,.,TRBJ2-4,TRBV21-1
CASSLGAGSYEQYF,TGTGCCAGCAGCTTAGGAGCGGGATCCTACGAGCAGTACTTC,.,TRBD2,TRBJ2-7,TRBV11-2
CASSFGQADGYEQYF,TGTGCCAGCAGCTTCGGACAGGCCGACGGCTACGAGCAGTACTTC,.,TRBD1,TRBJ2-7,TRBV5-5
CASSGLTGTYEKLFF,TGTGCCAGCAGTGGACTGACAGGAACCTATGAAAAACTGTTTTTT,.,.,TRBJ1-4,TRBV25-1
CSVGQNTDTQYF,TGCAGCGTGGGACAAAACACAGATACGCAGTATTTT,.,.,TRBJ2-3,TRBV29-1
CASSDGQFTYEQYF,TGTGCCAGCAGTGATGGGCAGTTCACCTACGAGCAGTACTTC,few,.,TRBJ2-7,TRBV25-1
CASSLGTFNTGELFF,TGTGCCAGCAGCCTGGGGACTTTCAACACCGGGGAGCTGTTTTTT,.,.,TRBJ2-2,TRBV11-3
CASSSQGYEQYF,TGCGCCAGCAGCTCCCAGGGTTACGAGCAGTACTTC,.,.,TRBJ2-7,TRBV5-1
CSARDRQTGELFF,TGCAGCGCTCGGGACAGGCAAACCGGGGAGCTGTTTTTT,.,TRBD1,TRBJ2-2,TRBV29-1
CASSLYRPGANVLTF,TGTGCCAGCAGTTTATACAGGCCTGGGGCCAACGTCCTGACTTTC,once,.,TRBJ2-6,TRBV28
CASSESRAVNEKLFF,TGTGCCAGCAGTGAGAGCAGGGCTGTTAATGAAAAACTGTTTTTT,once,.,TRBJ1-4,TRBV6-1
CASSGRGTGDYEQYF,TGTGCCAGCAGCGGGAGGGGGACAGGGGATTACGAGCAGTACTTC,.,TRBD1,TRBJ2-7,TRBV6-5
CASSDGGGHTVETGELFF,TGTGCCAGCAGCGACGGGGGGGGACACACTGTAGAGACCGGGGAGCTGTTTTTT,.,TRBD2,TRBJ2-2,TRBV9
CAWSVQRSQPQHF,TGTGCCTGGAGTGTACAAAGAAGTCAGCCCCAGCATTTT,once,.,TRBJ1-5,TRBV30
CASSLGGDGRLEQYF,TGTGCCAGCAGCTTAGGAGGGGACGGGAGGCTCGAGCAGTACTTC,.,TRBD2,TRBJ2-7,TRBV7-2
CASSFYFGTGINQPQHF,TGTGCCAGCAGCTTTTATTTCGGGACAGGGATCAATCAGCCCCAGCATTTT,.,TRBD1,TRBJ1-5,TRBV28
CASSLEAGDPSSYEQYF,TGCGCCAGCAGCTTGGAAGCGGGAGACCCGAGCTCCTACGAGCAGTACTTC,.,TRBD2,TRBJ2-7,TRBV5-1
CASSSYDKPGNTIYF,TGTGCCAGCAGCTCCTATGACAAACCTGGAAACACCATATATTTT,.,.,TRBJ1-3,TRBV7-9
CASSLGPGAKSSYEQYF,TGCGCCAGCAGCCTGGGACCGGGAGCGAAGTCCTCCTACGAGCAGTACTTC,.,.,TRBJ2-7,TRBV5-1
CASSPRANEQYF,TGTGCCAGCTCACCACGGGCTAACGAGCAGTACTTC,.,.,TRBJ2-7,TRBV18
CASSSPTGASTDTQYF,TGTGCCAGCAGCTCACCGACAGGGGCGAGCACAGATACGCAGTATTTT,.,TRBD1,TRBJ2-3,TRBV28
CASSHTSGSSYEQYF,TGTGCCAGCTCCCACACTAGCGGGAGCTCCTACGAGCAGTACTTC,once,TRBD2,TRBJ2-7,TRBV18
CASSESTDTQYF,TGTGCCAGCAGCGAGAGCACAGATACGCAGTATTTT,.,.,TRBJ2-3,TRBV7-3
CASSSSGANEQFF,TGTGCCAGCAGCTCCTCAGGGGCCAATGAGCAGTTCTTC,.,.,TRBJ2-1,TRBV5-4
CASSAGGGYGYTF,TGTGCCAGCTCCGCCGGAGGTGGCTATGGCTACACCTTC,once,.,TRBJ1-2,TRBV18
CASSPGQRTEAFF,TGTGCCAGCAGTCCTGGTCAGCGCACTGAAGCTTTCTTT,.,.,TRBJ1-1,TRBV6-1
CASSSYKLGDRVTGELFF,TGCGCCAGCAGCTCATATAAGTTGGGGGACAGGGTCACCGGGGAGCTGTTTTTT,.,TRBD1,TRBJ2-2,TRBV5-1
CASSGLAEETQYF,TGTGCCAGCTCAGGACTAGCAGAGGAGACCCAGTACTTC,.,TRBD2,TRBJ2-5,TRBV18
CASSLWGSGRANNNEQFF,TGTGCCAGCAGTTTATGGGGTAGCGGGAGAGCCAACAACAATGAGCAGTTCTTC,once,TRBD2,TRBJ2-1,TRBV27
CASSYYGRSYEQYF,TGTGCCAGCAGCTACTACGGGAGATCCTACGAGCAGTACTTC,.,.,TRBJ2-7,TRBV7-2
CASSFRASGVAKNIQYF,TGTGCCAGCAGTTTTAGGGCTAGCGGCGTAGCCAAAAACATTCAGTACTTC,.,TRBD2,TRBJ2-4,TRBV7-9
CASQDRVRGQETQYF,TGTGCCAGCCAAGACAGGGTGCGGGGACAAGAGACCCAGTACTTC,.,.,TRBJ2-5,TRBV18
CASSYGAGSTDTQYF,TGTGCCAGCAGTTACGGTGCGGGCAGCACAGATACGCAGTATTTT,few,.,TRBJ2-3,TRBV6-5